This TCR beta chain was sequenced for a study of human T cells and chemical hapten exposure. Study conclusions and caveats: Alopecia affecting every donor means their immune response may not match healthy people's. Among TCRs, those above 1 in 1000 frequency were unaffected by DPC sensitization.

Concerning this clonotype itself: Its matching antigen is unknown.

CDR3 size: 13 residues. CDR1 is LGHDT, CDR2 YNNKEL, per germline (reference sequence). The V segment lost 0 bases and the J segment 14 bases; nucleotides outside the gene matches: 5. As the library was built, unique molecular identifiers were attached to individual cDNA molecules. Each CDR3 protein is one row after TCRdb ran MiXCR on the RACE reads. The sample lists under 55,000 distinct CDR3 sequences; 9% to 10% were seen once. The sample's time point: patch test 3, about 24 weeks after DPC sensitization. Treatment defined: therapeutic diphenylcyclopropenone sensitization with weekly scalp DPC. The sequences come from whole blood, collected in connection with sensitization to the hapten diphenylcyclopropenone (DPC). The V and J genes are TRBV3-1 and TRBJ2-1; 9 bases are a match to TRBD2. This clonotype originated in a woman aged 35 to 49 with alopecia areata. Some clones in this sample may be carry-over from other donors' samples. CDR3 nucleotides: TGTGCCAGCAGCCAAGATGGCCCTAGCGGGGAGTTCTTC. Translation gives CASSQDGPSGEFF.